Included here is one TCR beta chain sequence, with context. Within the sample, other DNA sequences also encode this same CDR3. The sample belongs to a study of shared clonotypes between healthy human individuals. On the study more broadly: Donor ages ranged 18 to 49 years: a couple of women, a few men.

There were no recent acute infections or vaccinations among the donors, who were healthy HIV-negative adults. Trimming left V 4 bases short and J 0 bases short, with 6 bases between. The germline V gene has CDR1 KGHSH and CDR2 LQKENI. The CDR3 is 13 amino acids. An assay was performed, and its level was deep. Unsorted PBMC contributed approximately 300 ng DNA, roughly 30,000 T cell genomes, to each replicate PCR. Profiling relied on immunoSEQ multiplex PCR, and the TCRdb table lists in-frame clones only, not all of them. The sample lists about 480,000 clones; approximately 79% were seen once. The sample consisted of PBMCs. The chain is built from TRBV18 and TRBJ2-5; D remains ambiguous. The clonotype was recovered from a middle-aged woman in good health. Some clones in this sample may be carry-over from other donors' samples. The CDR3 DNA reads TGTGCCAGCTCACTCCTGGACCAAGAGACCCAGTACTTC. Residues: CASSLLDQETQYF.